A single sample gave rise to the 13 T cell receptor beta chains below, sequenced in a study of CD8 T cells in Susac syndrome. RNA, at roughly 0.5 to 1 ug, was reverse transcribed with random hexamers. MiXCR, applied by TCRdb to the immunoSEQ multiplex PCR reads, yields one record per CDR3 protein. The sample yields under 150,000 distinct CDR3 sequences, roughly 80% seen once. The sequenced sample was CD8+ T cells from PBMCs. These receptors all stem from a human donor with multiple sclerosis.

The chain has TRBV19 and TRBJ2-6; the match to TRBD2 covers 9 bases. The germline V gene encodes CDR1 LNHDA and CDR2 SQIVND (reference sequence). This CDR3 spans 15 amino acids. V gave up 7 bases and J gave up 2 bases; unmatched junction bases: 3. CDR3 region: CASKLAGAGANVLTF. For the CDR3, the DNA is TGTGCCAGTAAATTAGCGGGAGCTGGGGCCAACGTCCTGACTTTC.

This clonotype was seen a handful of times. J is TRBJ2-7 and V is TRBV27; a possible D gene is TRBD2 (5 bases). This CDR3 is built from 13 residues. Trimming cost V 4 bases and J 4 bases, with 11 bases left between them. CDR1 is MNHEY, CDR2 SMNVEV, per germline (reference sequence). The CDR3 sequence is CASSYASKYEQYF. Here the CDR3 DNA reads TGTGCCAGCAGTTATGCTAGCAAATACGAGCAGTACTTC.

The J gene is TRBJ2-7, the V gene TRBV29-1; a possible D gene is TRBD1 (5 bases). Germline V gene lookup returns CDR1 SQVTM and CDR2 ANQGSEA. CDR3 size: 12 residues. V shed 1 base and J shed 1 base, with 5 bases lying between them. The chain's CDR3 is CSVEGQSYEQYF. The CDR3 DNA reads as TGCAGCGTTGAAGGACAGTCCTACGAGCAGTACTTC.

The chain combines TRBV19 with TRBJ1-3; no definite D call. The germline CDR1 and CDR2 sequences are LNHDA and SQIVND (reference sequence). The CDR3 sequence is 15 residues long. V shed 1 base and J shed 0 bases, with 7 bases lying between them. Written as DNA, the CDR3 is TGTGCCAGTAGTATAGGCGGGATCTCTGGAAACACCATATATTTT. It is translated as CASSIGGISGNTIYF.

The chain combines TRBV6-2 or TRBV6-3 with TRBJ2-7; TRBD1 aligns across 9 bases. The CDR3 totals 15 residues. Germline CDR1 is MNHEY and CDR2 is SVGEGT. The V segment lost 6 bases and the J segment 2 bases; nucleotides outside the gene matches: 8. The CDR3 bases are TGTGCCAGCAGACCGGGACAGGGTAGGGCCTACGAGCAGTACGTC. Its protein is CASRPGQGRAYEQYV.

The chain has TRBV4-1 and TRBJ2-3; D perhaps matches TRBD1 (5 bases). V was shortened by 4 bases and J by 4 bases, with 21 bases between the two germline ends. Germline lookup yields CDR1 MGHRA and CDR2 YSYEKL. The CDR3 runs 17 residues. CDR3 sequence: CASSPSGGATPADTQYF. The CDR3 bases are TGCGCCAGCAGCCCTTCAGGTGGGGCGACCCCCGCAGATACGCAGTATTTT.

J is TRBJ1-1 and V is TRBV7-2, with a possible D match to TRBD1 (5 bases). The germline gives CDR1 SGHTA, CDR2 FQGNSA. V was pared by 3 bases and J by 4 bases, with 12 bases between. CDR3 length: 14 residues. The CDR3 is CASSLRGVVTEAFF. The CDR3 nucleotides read TGTGCCAGCAGCTTGAGGGGTGTGGTCACTGAAGCTTTCTTT. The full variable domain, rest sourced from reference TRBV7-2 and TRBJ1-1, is GAGVSQSPSNKVTEKGKDVELRCDPISGHTALYWYRQSLGQGLEFLIYFQGNSAPDKSGLPSDRFSAERTGGSVSTLTIQRTQQEDSAVYLCASSLRGVVTEAFFGQGTRLTVV.

CDR3 sequence reads: CASSFVGHEQYF. For the CDR3, the DNA is TGTGCCAGCAGTTTCGTGGGCCACGAGCAGTACTTC. The gene calls are TRBV12-3 or TRBV12-4 and TRBJ2-7; no firm D call. CDR3 length: 12 amino acids. V was cut by 3 bases and J by 5 bases, with 8 bases left in between.

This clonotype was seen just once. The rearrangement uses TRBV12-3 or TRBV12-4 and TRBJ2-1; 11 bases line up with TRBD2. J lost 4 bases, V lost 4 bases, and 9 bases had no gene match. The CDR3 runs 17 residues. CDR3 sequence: CASSSNPIAGGYNEQFF. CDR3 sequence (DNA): TGTGCCAGCAGTTCCAACCCTATAGCGGGAGGGTACAATGAGCAGTTCTTC.

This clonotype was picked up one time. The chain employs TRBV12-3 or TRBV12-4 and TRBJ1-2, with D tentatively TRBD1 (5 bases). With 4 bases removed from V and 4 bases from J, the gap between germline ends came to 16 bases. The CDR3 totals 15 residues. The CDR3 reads CASSWDGPRGYGYTF. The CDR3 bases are TGTGCCAGCAGTTGGGACGGACCAAGGGGCTATGGCTACACCTTC.

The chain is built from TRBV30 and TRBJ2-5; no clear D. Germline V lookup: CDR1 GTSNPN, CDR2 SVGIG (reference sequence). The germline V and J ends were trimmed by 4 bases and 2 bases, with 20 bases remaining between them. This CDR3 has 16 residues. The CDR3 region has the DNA TGTGCCTGGAAGGTTGGGTTGTCAGTTAAACAAGAGACCCAGTACTTC. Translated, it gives CAWKVGLSVKQETQYF. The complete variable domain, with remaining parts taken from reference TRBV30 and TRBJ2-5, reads SQTIHQWPATLVQPVGSPLSLECTVEGTSNPNLYWYRQAAGRGLQLLFYSVGIGQISSEVPQNLSASRPQDRQFILSSKKLLLSDSGFYLCAWKVGLSVKQETQYFGPGTRLLVL.

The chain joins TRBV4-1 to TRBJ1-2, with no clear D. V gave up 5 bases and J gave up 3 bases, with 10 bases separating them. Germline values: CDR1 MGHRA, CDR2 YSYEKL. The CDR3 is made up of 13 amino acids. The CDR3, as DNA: TGCGCCAGCAGCTACAGTGCGGACTATGGCTACACCTTC. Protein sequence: CASSYSADYGYTF.

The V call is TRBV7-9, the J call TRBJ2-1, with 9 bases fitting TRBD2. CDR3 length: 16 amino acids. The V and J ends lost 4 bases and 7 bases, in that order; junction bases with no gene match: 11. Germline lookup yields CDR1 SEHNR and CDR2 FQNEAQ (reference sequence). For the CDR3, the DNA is TGTGCCAGCAGCTCTAGCGGGCGGGAGGGCCCAAATGAGCAGTTCTTC. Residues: CASSSSGREGPNEQFF.